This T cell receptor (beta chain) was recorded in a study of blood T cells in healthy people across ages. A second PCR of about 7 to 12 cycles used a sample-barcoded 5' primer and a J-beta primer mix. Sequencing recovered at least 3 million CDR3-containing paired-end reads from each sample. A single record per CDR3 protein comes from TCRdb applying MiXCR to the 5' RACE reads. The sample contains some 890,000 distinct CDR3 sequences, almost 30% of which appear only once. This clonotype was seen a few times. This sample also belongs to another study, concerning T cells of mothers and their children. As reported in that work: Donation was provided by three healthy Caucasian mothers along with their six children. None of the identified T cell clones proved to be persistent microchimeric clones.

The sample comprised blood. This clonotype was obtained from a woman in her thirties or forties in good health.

For the CDR3, the DNA is TGTGCCAGCAGTTTAGTGGTGTGGACAGGGGTTAAGGACAATCAGCCCCAGCATTTT. Its translation: CASSLVVWTGVKDNQPQHF. The chain is built from TRBV28 and TRBJ1-5; TRBD1 agrees at 9 bases. The CDR3 sequence is 19 residues long. After removal of 2 bases from V and 3 bases from J, the junction contained 14 bases not matched to a gene. From germline, CDR1 is MDHEN and CDR2 SYDVKM.